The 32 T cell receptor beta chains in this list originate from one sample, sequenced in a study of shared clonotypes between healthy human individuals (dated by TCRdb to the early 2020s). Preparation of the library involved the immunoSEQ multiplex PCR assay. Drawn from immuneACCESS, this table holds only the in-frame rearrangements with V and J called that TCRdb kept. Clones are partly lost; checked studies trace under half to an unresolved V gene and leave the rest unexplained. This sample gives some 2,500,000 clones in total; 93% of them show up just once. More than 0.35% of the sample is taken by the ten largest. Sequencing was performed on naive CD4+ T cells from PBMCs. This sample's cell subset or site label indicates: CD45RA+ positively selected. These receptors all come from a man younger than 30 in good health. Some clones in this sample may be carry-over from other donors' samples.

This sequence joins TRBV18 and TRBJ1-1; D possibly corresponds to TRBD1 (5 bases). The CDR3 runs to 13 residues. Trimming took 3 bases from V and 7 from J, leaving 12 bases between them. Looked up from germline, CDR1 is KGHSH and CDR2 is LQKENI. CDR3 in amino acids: CASSPISRGEAFF. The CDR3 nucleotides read TGTGCCAGCTCACCGATTAGTAGGGGTGAAGCTTTCTTT.

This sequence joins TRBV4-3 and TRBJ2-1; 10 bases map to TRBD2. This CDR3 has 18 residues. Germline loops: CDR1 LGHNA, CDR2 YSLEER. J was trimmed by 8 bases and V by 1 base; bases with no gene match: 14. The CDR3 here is CASSQVDSLAGAVYEQFF. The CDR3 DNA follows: TGCGCCAGCAGCCAAGTGGATTCGCTAGCGGGAGCAGTCTATGAGCAGTTCTTC.

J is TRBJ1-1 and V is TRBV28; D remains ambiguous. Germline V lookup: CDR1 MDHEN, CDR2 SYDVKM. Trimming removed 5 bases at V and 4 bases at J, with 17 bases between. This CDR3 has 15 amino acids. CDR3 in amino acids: CASSVSGMSGTEAFF. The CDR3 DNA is TGTGCCAGCAGTGTTAGCGGTATGTCGGGCACTGAAGCTTTCTTT.

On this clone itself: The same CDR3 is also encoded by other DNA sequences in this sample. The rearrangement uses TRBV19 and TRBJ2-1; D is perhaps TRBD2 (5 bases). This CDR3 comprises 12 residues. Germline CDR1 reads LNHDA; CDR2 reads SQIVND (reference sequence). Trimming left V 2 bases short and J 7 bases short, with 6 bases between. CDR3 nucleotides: TGTGCCAGTAGTATAAGAGGGAATGAGCAGTTCTTC. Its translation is CASSIRGNEQFF.

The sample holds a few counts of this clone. The DNA for the CDR3 is TGTGCCAGCAGCGTGATAAATTGGGCTTTCTTT. This sequence encodes CASSVINWAFF. V and J are TRBV11-2 and TRBJ1-1, with D hard to call. With 5 bases removed from V and 11 bases from J, the gap between germline ends came to 12 bases. Germline CDR1 reads SGHAT; CDR2 reads FQNNGV. The CDR3 runs to 11 residues.

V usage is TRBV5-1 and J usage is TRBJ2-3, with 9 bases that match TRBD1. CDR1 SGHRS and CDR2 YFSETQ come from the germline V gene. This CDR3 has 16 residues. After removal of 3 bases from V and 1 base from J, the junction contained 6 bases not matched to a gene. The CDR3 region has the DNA TGCGCCAGCAGCTCTCCGGGACAGGGTGGCACAGATACGCAGTATTTT. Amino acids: CASSSPGQGGTDTQYF.

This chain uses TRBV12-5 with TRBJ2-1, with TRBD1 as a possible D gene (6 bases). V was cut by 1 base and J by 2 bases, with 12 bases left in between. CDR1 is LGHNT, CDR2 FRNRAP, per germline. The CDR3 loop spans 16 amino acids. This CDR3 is CASGLDYREPYNEQFF. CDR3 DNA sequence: TGTGCTAGTGGTTTGGACTACAGGGAACCCTACAATGAGCAGTTCTTC.

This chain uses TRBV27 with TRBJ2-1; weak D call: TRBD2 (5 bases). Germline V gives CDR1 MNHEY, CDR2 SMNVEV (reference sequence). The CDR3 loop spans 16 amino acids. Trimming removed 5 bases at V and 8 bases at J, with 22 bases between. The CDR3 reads CASSPPDLLGVDEQFF. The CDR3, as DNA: TGTGCCAGCAGTCCCCCGGATCTACTGGGAGTGGATGAGCAGTTCTTC.

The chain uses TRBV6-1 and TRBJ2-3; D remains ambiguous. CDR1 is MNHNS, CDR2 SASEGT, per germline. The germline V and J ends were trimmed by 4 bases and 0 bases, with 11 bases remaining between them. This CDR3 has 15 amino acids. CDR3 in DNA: TGTGCCAGCAGTGGAGGAACACCTAGCACAGATACGCAGTATTTT. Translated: CASSGGTPSTDTQYF.

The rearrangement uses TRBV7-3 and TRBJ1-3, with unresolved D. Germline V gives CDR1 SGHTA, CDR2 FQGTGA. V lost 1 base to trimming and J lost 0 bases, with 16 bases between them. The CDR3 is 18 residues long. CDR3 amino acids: CASSLNHPSLSSGNTIYF. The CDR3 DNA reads TGTGCCAGCAGCTTAAACCACCCGAGCCTGAGCTCTGGAAACACCATATATTTT.

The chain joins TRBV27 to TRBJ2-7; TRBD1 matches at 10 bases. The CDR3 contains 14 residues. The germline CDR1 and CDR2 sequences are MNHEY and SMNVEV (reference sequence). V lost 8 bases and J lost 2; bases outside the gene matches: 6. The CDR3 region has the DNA TGTGCCAGCGGCGCCGGGACAGGGGCCTACGAGCAGTACTTC. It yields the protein CASGAGTGAYEQYF.

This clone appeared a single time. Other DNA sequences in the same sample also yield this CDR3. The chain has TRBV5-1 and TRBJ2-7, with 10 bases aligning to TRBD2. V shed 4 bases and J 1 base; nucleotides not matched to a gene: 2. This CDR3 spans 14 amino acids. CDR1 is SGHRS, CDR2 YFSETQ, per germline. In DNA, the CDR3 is TGCGCCAGCAGCCTGACTAGCGGGTCCTACGAGCAGTACTTC. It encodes CASSLTSGSYEQYF.

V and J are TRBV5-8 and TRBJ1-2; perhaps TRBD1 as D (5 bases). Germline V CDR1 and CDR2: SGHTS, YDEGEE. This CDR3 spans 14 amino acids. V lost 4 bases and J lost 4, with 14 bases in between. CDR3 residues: CASSIGGTLYGYTF. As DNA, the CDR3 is TGTGCCAGCAGCATAGGCGGGACCCTCTATGGCTACACCTTC.

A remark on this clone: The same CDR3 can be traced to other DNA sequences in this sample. This CDR3 reads CASSTTGDQPQHF. The CDR3 DNA is TGTGCCAGCAGCACTACAGGGGATCAGCCCCAGCATTTT. This chain uses TRBV9 with TRBJ1-5; 7 bases fit TRBD1. The CDR3 has 13 residues. V was pared by 4 bases and J by 5 bases, with 3 bases of the junction left unmatched. Germline V gene sequence: CDR1 SGDLS, CDR2 YYNGEE.

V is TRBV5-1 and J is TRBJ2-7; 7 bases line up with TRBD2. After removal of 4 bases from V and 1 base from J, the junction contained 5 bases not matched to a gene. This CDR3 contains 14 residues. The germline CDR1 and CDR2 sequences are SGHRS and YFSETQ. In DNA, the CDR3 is TGCGCCAGCAGCCCTGCTAGCGGATCCTACGAGCAGTACTTC. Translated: CASSPASGSYEQYF.

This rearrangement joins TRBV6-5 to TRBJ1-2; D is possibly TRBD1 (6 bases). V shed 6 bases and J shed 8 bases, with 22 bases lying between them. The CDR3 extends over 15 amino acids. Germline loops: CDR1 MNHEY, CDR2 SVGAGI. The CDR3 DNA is TGTGCCAGCAGACCCGATGACAGGTTGGACGGCGGCTACACCTTC. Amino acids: CASRPDDRLDGGYTF.

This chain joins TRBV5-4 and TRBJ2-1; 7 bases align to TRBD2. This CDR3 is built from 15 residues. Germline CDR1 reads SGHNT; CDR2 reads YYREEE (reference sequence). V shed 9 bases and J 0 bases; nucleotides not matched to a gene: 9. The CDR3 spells CAKSWGGSSYNEQFF. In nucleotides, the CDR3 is TGTGCCAAGTCTTGGGGCGGGAGCTCCTACAATGAGCAGTTCTTC.

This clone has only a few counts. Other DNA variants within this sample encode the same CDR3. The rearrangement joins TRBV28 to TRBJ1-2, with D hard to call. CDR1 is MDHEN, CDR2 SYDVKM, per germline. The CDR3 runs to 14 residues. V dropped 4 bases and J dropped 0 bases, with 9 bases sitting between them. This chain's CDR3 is CASSSSGTNYGYTF. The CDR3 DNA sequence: TGTGCCAGCAGTTCCTCAGGTACTAACTATGGCTACACCTTC.

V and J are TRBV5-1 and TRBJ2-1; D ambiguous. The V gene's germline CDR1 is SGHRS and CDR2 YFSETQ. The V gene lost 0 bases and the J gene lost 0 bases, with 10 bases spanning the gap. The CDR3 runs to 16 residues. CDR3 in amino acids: CASSLAGQNSYNEQFF. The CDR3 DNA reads TGCGCCAGCAGCTTGGCCGGGCAGAACTCCTACAATGAGCAGTTCTTC. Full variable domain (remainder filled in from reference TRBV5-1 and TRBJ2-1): KAGVTQTPRYLIKTRGQQVTLSCSPISGHRSVSWYQQTPGQGLQFLFEYFSETQRNKGNFPGRFSGRQFSNSRSEMNVSTLELGDSALYLCASSLAGQNSYNEQFFGPGTRLTVL.

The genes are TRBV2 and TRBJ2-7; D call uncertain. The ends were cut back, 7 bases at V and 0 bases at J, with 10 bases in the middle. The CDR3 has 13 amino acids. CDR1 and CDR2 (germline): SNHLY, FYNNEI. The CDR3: CASTTTPSYEQYF. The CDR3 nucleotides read TGTGCCAGCACCACGACACCCTCCTACGAGCAGTACTTC.

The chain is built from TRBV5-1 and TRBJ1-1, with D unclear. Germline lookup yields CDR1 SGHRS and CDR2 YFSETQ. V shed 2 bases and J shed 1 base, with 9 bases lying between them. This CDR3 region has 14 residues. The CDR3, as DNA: TGCGCCAGCAGCTTCGAAGGGCGGAACACTGAAGCTTTCTTT. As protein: CASSFEGRNTEAFF.

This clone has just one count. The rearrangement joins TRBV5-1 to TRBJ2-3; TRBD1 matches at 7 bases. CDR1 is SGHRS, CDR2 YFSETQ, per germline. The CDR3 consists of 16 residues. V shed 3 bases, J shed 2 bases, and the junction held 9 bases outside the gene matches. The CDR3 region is CASSSITGQITDTQYF. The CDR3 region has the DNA TGCGCCAGCAGCTCTATCACGGGACAGATCACAGATACGCAGTATTTT.

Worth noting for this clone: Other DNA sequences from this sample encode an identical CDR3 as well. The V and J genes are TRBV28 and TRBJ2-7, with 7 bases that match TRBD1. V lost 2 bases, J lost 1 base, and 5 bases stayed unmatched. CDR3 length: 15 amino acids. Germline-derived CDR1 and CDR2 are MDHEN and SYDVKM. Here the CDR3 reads CASSLPGTASYEQYF. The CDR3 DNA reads TGTGCCAGCAGTTTACCTGGGACAGCATCCTACGAGCAGTACTTC.

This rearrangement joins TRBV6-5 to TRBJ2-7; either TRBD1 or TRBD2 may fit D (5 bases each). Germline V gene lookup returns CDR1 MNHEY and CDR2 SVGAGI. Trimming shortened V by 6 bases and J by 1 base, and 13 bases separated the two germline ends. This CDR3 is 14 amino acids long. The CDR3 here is CASSVRDQSYEQYF. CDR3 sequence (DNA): TGTGCCAGCAGCGTCAGGGACCAGTCCTACGAGCAGTACTTC.

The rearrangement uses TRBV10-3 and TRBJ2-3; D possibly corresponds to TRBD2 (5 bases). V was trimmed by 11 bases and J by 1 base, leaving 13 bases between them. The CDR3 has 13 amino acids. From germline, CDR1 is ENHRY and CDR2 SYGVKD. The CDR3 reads CARQEGGTDTQYF. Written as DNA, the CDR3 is TGTGCCCGCCAAGAGGGAGGCACAGATACGCAGTATTTT.

This CDR3 reads CASSLTRTVNTGELFF. DNA of the CDR3: TGTGCCAGCAGCTTAACCCGGACAGTGAACACCGGGGAGCTGTTTTTT. This rearrangement joins TRBV7-3 to TRBJ2-2, with TRBD1 as a possible D gene (6 bases). This CDR3 is built from 16 residues. CDR1 SGHTA and CDR2 FQGTGA come from the germline V gene. V lost 0 bases to trimming and J lost 1 base, with 9 bases between them.

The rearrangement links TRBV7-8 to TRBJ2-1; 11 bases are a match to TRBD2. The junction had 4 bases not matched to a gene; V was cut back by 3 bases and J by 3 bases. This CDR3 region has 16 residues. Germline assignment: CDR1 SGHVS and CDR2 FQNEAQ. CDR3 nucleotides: TGTGCCAGCAGCTTGAAGGGACTAGCGGTCTACAATGAGCAGTTCTTC. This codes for CASSLKGLAVYNEQFF.

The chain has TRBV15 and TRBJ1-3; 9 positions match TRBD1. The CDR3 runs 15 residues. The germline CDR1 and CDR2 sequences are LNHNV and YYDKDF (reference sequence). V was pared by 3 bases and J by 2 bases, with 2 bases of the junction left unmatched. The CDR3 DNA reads TGTGCCACCAGCAGGAGACAGGGGGCTGGAAACACCATATATTTT. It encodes CATSRRQGAGNTIYF.

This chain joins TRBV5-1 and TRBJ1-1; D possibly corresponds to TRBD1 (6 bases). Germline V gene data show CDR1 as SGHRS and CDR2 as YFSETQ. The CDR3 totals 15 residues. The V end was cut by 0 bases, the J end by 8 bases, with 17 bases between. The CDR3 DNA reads TGCGCCAGCAGCTTGGATCTGGTTGGACAGTCCGAAGCTTTCTTT. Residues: CASSLDLVGQSEAFF.

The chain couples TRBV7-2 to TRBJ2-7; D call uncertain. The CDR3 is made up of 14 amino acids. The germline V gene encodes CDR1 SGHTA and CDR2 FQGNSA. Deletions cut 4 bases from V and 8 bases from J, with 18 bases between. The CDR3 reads CASSSSSPGGKQYF. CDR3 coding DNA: TGTGCCAGCAGCTCGAGCTCCCCTGGCGGCAAGCAGTACTTC.

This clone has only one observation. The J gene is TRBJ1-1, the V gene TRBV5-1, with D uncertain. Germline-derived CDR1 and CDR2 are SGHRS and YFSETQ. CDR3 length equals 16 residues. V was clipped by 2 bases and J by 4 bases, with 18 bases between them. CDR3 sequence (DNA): TGCGCCAGCAGCTTTAGCCCCTTTCCCGTGGGCACTGAAGCTTTCTTT. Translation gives CASSFSPFPVGTEAFF.

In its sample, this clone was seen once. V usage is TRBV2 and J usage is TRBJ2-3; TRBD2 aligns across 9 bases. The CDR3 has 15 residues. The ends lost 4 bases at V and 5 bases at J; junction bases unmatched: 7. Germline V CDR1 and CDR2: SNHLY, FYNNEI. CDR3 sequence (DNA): TGTGCCAGCAGTGTAGTAGCGGGAGCAGGAGATACGCAGTATTTT. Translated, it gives CASSVVAGAGDTQYF.